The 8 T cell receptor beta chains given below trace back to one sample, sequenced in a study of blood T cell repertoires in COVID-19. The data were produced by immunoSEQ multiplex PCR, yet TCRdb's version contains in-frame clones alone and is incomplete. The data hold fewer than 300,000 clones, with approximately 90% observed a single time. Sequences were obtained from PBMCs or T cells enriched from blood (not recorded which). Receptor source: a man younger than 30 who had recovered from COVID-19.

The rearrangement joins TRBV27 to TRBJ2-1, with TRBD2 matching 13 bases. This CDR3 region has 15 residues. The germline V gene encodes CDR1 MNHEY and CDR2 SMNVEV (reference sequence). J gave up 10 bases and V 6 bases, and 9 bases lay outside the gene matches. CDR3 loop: CASSQGLAGVWEQFF. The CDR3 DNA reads TGTGCCAGCAGCCAAGGACTAGCGGGAGTTTGGGAGCAGTTCTTC.

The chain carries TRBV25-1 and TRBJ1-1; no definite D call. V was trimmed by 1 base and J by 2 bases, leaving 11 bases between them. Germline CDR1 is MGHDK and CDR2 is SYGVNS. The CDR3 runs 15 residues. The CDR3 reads CASSESRGGNTEAFF. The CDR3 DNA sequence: TGTGCCAGCAGTGAATCTCGGGGTGGCAACACTGAAGCTTTCTTT.

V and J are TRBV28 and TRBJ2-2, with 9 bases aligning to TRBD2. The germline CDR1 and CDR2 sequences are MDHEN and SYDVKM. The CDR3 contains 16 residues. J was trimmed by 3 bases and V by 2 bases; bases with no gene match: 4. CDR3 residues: CASSLAGTSYTGELFF. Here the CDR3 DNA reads TGTGCCAGCAGTTTAGCCGGGACTAGCTACACCGGGGAGCTGTTTTTT.

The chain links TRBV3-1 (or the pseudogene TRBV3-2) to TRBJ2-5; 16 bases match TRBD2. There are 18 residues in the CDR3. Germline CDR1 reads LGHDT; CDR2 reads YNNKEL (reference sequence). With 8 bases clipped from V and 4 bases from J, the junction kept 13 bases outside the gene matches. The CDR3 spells CASSRRGLAGGLVETQYF. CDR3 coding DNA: TGTGCCAGCTCGCGCCGGGGACTAGCGGGGGGGCTGGTAGAGACCCAGTACTTC.

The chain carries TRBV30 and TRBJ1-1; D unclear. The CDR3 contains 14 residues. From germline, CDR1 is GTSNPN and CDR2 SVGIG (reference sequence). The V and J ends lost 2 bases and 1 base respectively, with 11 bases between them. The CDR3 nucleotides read TGTGCCTGGAGTACAGAGAATGCGAACACTGAAGCTTTCTTT. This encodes CAWSTENANTEAFF.

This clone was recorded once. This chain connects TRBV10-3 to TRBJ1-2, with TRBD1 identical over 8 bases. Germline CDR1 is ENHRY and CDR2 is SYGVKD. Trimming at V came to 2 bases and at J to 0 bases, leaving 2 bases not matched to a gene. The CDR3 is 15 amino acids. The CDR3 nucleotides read TGTGCCATCAGTGAGGCGGGACAGGCTAACTATGGCTACACCTTC. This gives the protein CAISEAGQANYGYTF.

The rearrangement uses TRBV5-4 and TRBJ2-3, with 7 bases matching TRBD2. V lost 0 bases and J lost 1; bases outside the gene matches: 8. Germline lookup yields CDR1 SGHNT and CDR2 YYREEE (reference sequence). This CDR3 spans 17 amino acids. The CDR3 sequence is CASSLVRSAGGTDTQYF. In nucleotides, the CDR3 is TGTGCCAGCAGCTTGGTTCGTTCTGCGGGGGGCACAGATACGCAGTATTTT.

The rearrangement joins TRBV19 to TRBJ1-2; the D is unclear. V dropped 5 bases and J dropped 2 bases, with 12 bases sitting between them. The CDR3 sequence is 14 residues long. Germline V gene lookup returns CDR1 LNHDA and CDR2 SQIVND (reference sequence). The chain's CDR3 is CASSGESLNYGYTF. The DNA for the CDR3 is TGTGCCAGTAGTGGGGAGTCCTTGAACTATGGCTACACCTTC.